Sequencing of this T cell receptor beta chain was carried out in a study of early T cells in non-severe SARS-CoV-2 infection. General observations from the study: VDJdb matching skewed toward anti-spike CD8 responses, missing private and CD4 specificities.

This clonotype was observed once. Its antigen is unknown. This CDR3 is 15 amino acids long. V dropped 0 bases and J dropped 2 bases, with 9 bases sitting between them. Germline assignment: CDR1 SGHRS and CDR2 YFSETQ. Attached unique molecular identifiers marked individual cDNA molecules. TCRdb fed the 5' RACE reads into MiXCR, producing one record per CDR3 protein. The table has 70,000 to 85,000 distinct CDR3 sequences, 9% to 13% seen once; the top ten hold roughly 3%. The sample comprised whole blood. This receptor was identified in an adult who was a healthcare worker with PCR-confirmed SARS-CoV-2 infection or an uninfected control (not recorded which). This chain uses TRBV5-1 with TRBJ2-1; either TRBD1 or TRBD2 may supply D (5 bases each). The chain's CDR3 is CASSLVMGAYNEQFF. In DNA, the CDR3 is TGCGCCAGCAGCTTGGTTATGGGGGCCTACAATGAGCAGTTCTTC.